This TCR beta chain was profiled in a study of blood T cell repertoires in COVID-19 (dated by TCRdb to the early 2020s). A note on the overall study: Samples from collaborators originated in the United States, Italy and Spain and spanned both the acute and convalescent phases of COVID-19. The material from the prospective study consisted of cDNA or gDNA derived from T cells, B-cell-depleted T cells, or PBMCs. Subjects who had been exposed to COVID-19, were actively infected with it, or had recovered from it provided the deeply sampled blood TCRbeta repertoires that made up the dataset. The repertoires were released in a freely available public database intended as a resource for research on the immune response to SARS-CoV-2. Samples came from the ongoing ImmuneRACE study (first 160 participants) plus 1,254 subjects from 6 global collaborators. The sample metadata nearly always contained a de-identified subject ID, COVID-19 status, age in years and sex. Where available, HLA class I and class II types were obtained from metadata supplied by the sample provider rather than from assay-based typing. Study-wide findings and limitations: The amount of clinical and demographic metadata varied by source and participant and was provided uncurated.

Enrolling through a virtual design, the prospective study's participants ranged in age from roughly 18 to 100 years and lived across some 22 United States geographic areas. To assign participants to cohorts, the prospective study relied on clinical history that participants themselves reported in a screening survey and a study questionnaire. Exposed participants had been in contact, within 2 weeks of entering the study, with a person who had a PCR-confirmed or clinician-diagnosed case of COVID-19. Each participant in the prospective study had whole blood, serum and a nasopharyngeal or oropharyngeal swab collected by mobile phlebotomists. Prospective study participants could optionally give additional blood draws and questionnaires over a roughly 2-month period. Blood samples from the prospective study were shipped frozen or at room temperature prior to DNA extraction. CDR1 is given as SGHNT and CDR2 as YYREEE, both from the germline V gene (reference sequence). The cysteine opens and the phenylalanine closes a CDR3 of 14 amino acids. The entry retains the CDR3 DNA only, 42 bases that are in frame from base 1. The germline V and J ends show losses of 4 bases and 1 base respectively, and no gene match explains 4 bases of the junction.

TCRbeta CDR3 regions were amplified from genomic DNA by means of the immunoSEQ Assay, a bias-controlled multiplex PCR. Per the original workflow: Nucleated cell counts per sample were estimated from amplification of reference gene primers within the assay. To quantify the absolute abundance of each unique TCRbeta CDR3 rearrangement, sequence reads were collapsed and filtered. Productive Simpson clonality was computed per sample as the square root of Simpson's diversity index over productive rearrangements. TCRdb retrieved this table from immuneACCESS and kept in-frame rearrangements only. Not all clones are present; in checked studies, unresolved V genes account for under half, and no reason is known for the remainder. V and J calls and clone size follow that table, whereas D and trimming were derived from the DNA. For this sample the table gives around 250,000 clones, of which about 87% were detected only once. Clones ranked in the top ten supply around 0.8% of the sample.

Notes on this clone: It lacks a known antigen. Base qualities are not at hand, and no much larger clone is one base apart.

What was sequenced was PBMCs or T cells enriched from blood (not recorded which). The clonotype comes from a man in his fifties or sixties who had been exposed to COVID-19. Here the chain combines TRBV5-4 and TRBJ1-1, with TRBD1 identical over 7 junction bases. CDR3 protein: CASSLTGRNTEAFF. The DNA sequence is given as TGTGCCAGCAGCCTGACAGGGAGGAACACTGAAGCTTTCTTT.